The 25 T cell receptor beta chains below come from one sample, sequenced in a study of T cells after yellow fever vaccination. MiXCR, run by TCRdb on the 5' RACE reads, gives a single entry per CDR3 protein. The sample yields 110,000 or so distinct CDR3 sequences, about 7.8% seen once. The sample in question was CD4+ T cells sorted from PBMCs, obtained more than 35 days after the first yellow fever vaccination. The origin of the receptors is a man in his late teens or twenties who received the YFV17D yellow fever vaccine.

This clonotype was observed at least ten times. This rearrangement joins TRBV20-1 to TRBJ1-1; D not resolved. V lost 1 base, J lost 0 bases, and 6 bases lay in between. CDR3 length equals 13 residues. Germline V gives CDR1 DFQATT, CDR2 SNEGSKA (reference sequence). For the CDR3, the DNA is TGCAGTGCTAGAGTGCCCCTGAACACTGAAGCTTTCTTT. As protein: CSARVPLNTEAFF.

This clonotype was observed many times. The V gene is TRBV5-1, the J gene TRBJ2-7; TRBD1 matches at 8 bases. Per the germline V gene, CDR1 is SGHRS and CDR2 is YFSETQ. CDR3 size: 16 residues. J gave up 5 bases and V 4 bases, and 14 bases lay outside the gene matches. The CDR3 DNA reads TGCGCCAGCAGCACTACGCCCGGGACAGGTCGAAACGAGCAGTACTTC. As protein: CASSTTPGTGRNEQYF. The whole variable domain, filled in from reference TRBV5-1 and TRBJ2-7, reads KAGVTQTPRYLIKTRGQQVTLSCSPISGHRSVSWYQQTPGQGLQFLFEYFSETQRNKGNFPGRFSGRQFSNSRSEMNVSTLELGDSALYLCASSTTPGTGRNEQYFGPGTRLTVT.

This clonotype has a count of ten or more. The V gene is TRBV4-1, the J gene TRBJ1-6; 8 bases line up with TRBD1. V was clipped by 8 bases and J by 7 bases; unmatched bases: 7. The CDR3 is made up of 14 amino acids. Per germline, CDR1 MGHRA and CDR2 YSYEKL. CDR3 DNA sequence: TGCGCCAGCCGGAGGGGACAGGACAATTCACCCCTCCACTTT. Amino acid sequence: CASRRGQDNSPLHF.

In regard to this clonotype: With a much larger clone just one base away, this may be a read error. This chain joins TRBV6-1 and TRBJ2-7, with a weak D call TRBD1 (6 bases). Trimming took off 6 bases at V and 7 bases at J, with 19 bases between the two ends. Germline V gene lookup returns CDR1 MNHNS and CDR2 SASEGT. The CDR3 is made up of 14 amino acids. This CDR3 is CASSRGHGAREQYF. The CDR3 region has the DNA TGTGCCAGCAGCAGGGGACACGGGGCGCGAGAGCAGTACTTC.

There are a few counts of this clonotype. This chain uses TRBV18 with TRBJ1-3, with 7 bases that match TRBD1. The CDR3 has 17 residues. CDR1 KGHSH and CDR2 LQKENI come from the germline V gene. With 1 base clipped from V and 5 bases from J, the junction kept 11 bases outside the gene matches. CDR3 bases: TGTGCCAGCTCACCACGGGACAGCGCATCTCGCCGAAACACCATATATTTT. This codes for CASSPRDSASRRNTIYF.

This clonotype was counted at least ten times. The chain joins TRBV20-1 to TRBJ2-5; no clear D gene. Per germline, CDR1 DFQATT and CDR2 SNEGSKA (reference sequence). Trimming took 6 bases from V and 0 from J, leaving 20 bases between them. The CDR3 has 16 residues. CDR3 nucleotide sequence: TGCAGTGCCCTGCAGGTCCCAGCCTTGTACCAAGAGACCCAGTACTTC. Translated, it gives CSALQVPALYQETQYF.

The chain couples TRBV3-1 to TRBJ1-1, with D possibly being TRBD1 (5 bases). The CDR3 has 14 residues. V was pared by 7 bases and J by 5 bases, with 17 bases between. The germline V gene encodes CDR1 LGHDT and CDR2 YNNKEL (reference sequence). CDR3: CASIHTGEGTEAFF. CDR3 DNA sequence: TGTGCCAGCATCCATACGGGGGAGGGGACTGAAGCTTTCTTT.

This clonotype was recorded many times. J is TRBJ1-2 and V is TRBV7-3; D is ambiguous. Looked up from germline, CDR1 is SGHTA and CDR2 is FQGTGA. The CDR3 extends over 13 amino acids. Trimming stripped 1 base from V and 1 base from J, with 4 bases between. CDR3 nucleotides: TGTGCCAGCAGCTTAAGCAGTAACTATGGCTACACCTTC. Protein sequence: CASSLSSNYGYTF.

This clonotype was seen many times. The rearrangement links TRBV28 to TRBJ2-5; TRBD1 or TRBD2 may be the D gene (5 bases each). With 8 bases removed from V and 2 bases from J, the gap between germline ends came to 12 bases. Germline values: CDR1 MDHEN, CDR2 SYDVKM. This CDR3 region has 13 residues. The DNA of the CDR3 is TGTGCCAGCCTGAGGGGAACGCAAGAGACCCAGTACTTC. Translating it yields CASLRGTQETQYF.

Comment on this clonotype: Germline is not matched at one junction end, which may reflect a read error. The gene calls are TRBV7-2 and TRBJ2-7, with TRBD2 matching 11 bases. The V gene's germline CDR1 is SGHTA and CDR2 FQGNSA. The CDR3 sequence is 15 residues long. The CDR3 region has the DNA TGTGCCAGCAGCCTAGCTAGCGGGGGGCTCTACGAGCAGTACTTC. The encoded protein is CASSLASGGLYEQYF.

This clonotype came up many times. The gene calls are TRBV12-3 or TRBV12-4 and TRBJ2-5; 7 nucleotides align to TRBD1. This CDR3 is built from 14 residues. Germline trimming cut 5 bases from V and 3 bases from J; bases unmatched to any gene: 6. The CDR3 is CASSPDRVEETQYF. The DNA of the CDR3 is TGTGCCAGCAGTCCAGACAGGGTCGAAGAGACCCAGTACTTC.

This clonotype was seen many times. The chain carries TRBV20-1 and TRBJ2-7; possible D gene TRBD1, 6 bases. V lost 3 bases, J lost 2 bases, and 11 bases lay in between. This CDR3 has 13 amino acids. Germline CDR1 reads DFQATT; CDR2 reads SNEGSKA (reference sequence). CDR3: CSASVAGAYEQYF. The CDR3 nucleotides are TGCAGTGCTAGTGTAGCAGGGGCCTACGAGCAGTACTTC.

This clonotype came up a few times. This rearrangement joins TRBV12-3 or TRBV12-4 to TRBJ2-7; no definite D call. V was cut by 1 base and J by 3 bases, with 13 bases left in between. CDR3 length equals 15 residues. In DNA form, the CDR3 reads TGTGCCAGCAGTTTAGGCCGAACCGTAGGCTACGAGCAGTACTTC. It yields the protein CASSLGRTVGYEQYF.

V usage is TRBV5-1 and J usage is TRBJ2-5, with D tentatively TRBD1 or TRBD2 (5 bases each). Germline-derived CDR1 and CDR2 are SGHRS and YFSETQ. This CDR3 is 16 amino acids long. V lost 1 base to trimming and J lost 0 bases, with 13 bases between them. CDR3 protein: CASSLMGEPHQETQYF. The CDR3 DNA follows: TGCGCCAGCAGCTTGATGGGGGAGCCCCACCAAGAGACCCAGTACTTC.

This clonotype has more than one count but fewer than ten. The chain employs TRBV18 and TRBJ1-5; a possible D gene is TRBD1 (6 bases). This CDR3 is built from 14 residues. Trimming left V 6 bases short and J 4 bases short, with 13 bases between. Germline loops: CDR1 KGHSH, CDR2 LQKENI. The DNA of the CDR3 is TGTGCCAGCTCCTCTATACAGGGTAATCAGCCCCAGCATTTT. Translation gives CASSSIQGNQPQHF.

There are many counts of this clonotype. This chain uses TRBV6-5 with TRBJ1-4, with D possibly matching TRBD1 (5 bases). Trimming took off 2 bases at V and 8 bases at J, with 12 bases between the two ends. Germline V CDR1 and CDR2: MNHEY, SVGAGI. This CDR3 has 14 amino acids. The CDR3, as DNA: TGTGCCAGCAGTTACCGGCAGGGAGGGGAAAAACTGTTTTTT. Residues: CASSYRQGGEKLFF.

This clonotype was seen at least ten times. The CDR3: CASSLGQGGEQYV. The CDR3 DNA reads as TGCGCCAGCAGCTTGGGACAGGGTGGGGAGCAGTACGTC. V usage is TRBV5-1 and J usage is TRBJ2-7, with TRBD1 identical over 7 bases. There are 13 residues in the CDR3. The V segment lost 0 bases and the J segment 7 bases; nucleotides outside the gene matches: 4. CDR1 and CDR2 from the germline V gene are SGHRS and YFSETQ.

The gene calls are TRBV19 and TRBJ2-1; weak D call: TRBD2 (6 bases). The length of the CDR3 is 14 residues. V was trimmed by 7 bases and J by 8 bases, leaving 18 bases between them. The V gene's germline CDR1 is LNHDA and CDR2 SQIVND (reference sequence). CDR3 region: CASTQRGGGDEQFF. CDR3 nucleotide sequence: TGTGCCAGTACCCAGAGGGGAGGAGGGGATGAGCAGTTCTTC.

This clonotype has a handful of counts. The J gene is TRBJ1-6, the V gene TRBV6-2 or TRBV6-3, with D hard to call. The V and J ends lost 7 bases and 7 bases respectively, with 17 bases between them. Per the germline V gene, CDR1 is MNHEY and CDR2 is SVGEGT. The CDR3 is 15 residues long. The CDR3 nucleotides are TGTGCCAGCACCTCACAGCGATCTGGAAATTCACCCCTCCACTTT. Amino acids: CASTSQRSGNSPLHF.

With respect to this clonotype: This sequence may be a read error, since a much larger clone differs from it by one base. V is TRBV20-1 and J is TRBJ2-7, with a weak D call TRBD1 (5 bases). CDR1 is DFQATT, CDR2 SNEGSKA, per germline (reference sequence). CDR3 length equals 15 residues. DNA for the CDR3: TGCAATGCTAGAGATCAACAGGCCTCATCCTACGAGCAGTACGTC. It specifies CNARDQQASSYEQYV.

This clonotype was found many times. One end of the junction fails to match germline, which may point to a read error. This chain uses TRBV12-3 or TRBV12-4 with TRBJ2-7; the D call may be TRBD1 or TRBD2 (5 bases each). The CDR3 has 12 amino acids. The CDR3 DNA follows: TGTGCCAGCAGTTTCTCCGGGGCCACACCCGAATTC. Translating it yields CASSFSGATPEF.

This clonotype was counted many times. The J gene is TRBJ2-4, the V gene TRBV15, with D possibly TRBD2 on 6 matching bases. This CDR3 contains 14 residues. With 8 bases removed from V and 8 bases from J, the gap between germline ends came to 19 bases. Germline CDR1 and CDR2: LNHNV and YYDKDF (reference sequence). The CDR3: CATGRGAGPDIQYF. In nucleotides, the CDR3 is TGTGCCACCGGCCGTGGGGCGGGGCCGGACATTCAGTACTTC.

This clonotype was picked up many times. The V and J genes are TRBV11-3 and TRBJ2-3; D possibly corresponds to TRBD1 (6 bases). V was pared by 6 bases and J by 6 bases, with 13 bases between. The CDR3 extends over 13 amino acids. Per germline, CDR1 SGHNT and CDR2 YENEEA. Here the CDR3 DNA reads TGTGCCAGCAGGGATAACAGGGAGGATACGCAGTATTTT. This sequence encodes CASRDNREDTQYF.

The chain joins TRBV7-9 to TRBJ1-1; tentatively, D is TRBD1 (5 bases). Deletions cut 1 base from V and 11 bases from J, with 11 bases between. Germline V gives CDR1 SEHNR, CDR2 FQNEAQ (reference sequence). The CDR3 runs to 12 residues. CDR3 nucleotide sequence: TGTGCCAGCAGCTTAGGGAGGGGAGAGGCTTTCTTT. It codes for CASSLGRGEAFF.

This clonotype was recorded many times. CDR3 sequence (DNA): TGTGCCAGCAGGACCGATTCGTTTCAGCCCCAGCATTTT. It yields the protein CASRTDSFQPQHF. V usage is TRBV6-2 or TRBV6-3 and J usage is TRBJ1-5; D remains unclear. CDR1 and CDR2 from the germline V gene are MNHEY and SVGEGT. Trimming pared 6 bases from V and 6 bases from J, leaving 12 bases between. CDR3 length: 13 residues.